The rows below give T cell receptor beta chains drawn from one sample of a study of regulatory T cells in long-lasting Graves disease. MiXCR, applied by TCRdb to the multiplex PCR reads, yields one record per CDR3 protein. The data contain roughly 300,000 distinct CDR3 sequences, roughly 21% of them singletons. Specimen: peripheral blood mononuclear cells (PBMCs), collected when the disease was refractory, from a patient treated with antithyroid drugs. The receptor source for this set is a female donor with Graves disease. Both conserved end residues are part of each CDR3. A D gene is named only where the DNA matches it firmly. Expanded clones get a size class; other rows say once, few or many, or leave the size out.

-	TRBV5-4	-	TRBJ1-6	TGTGCCAGCAGCTTTCAGGGATCGGCAAATTCACCCCTCCACTTT	CASSFQGSANSPLHF
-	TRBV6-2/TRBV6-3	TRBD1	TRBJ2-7	TGTGCCAACCCACCGGGACAGATGACCTACGAGCAGTACTTC	CANPPGQMTYEQYF
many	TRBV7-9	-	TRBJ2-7	TGTGCCAGCAGCAGCTTAGCGGCCCAGGGGGACGAGCAGTACTTC	CASSSLAAQGDEQYF
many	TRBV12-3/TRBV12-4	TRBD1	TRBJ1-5	TGTGCCAGCAACTCGGACAGGCTAAGCAATCAGCCCCAGCATTTT	CASNSDRLSNQPQHF
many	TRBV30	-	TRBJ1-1	TGTGCCTGGACATACAGGGAGAACACTGAAGCTTTCTTT	CAWTYRENTEAFF
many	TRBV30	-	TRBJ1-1	TGTGCCTGGAGCCCAACCCTTTTGAGGGTGGGCACTGAAGCTTTCTTT	CAWSPTLLRVGTEAFF
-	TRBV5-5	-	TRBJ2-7	TGTGCCAGCAGTTCTCCCGGGCCCTTGCCCTACGAGCAGTACTTC	CASSSPGPLPYEQYF
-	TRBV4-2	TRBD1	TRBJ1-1	TGTGCCAGCAGCCAAGCCCCTTGGACAGGGGGGAGGAACACTGAAGCTTTCTTT	CASSQAPWTGGRNTEAFF
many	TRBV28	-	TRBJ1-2	TGTGCCAGCACCAACTCTGCTAATGGCTACACCTTC	CASTNSANGYTF
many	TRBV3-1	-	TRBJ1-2	TGTGCCAGCAGCCACTCGAGGGGCTGGTATGGCTACACCTTC	CASSHSRGWYGYTF
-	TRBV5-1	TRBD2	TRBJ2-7	TGCGCCAGCAGCACTTGGACTAGCCCTGTCTACGAGCAGTACTTC	CASSTWTSPVYEQYF
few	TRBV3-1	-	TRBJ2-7	TGTGCCAGCAGCCAAGAAAGTCCTGGGGGGAGGTCCCCCTACGAGCAGTACTTC	CASSQESPGGRSPYEQYF
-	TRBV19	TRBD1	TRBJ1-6	TGTGCCAGTAGTAACAGGGGAAGCTCACCCCTCCACTTT	CASSNRGSSPLHF
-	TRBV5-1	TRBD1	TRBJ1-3	TGCGCCAGCAGCGACAGGGGGCTCAACATATATTTT	CASSDRGLNIYF
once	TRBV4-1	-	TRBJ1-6	TGCGCCAGCAGCCAAGCTCTTGGGGCTCACTCCTATAATTCACCCCTCCACTTT	CASSQALGAHSYNSPLHF
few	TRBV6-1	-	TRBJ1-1	TGTGCCAGCATATCCGGGACACGGAGCTCTGAAGCTTTCTTT	CASISGTRSSEAFF
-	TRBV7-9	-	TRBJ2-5	TGTGCCAGCAGCTTAAGGTTGGCCGCCCAAGAGACCCAGTACTTC	CASSLRLAAQETQYF
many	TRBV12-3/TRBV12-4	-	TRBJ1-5	TGTGCCACCGTCGGCCGTCGGGCAGGTGAAAGTCAGCCCCAGCATTTT	CATVGRRAGESQPQHF
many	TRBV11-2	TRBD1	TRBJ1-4	TGTGCCAGCAGCTTAGCTTTAGTAGGGACAGAGGATGAAAAACTGTTTTTT	CASSLALVGTEDEKLFF
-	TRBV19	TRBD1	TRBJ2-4	TGTGCCAGTAGGATGACAGGGACCAAAAACATTCAGTACTTC	CASRMTGTKNIQYF
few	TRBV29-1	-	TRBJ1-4	TGCAGCGTTGAAGATCGTGGCACAGATAATGAAAAACTGTTTTTT	CSVEDRGTDNEKLFF
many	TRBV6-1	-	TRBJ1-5	TGTGCCAGCAAGACAGACTTTAGCAATCAGCCCCAGCATTTT	CASKTDFSNQPQHF
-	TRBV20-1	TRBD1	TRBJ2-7	TGCAGTGCTAGAGAGGGACAGGTGTCCTACGAGCAGTACTTC	CSAREGQVSYEQYF
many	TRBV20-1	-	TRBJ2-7	TGCAGTGCTAAGGGGCTCGAGAACCACGAGCAGTACTTC	CSAKGLENHEQYF
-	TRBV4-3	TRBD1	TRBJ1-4	TGCGCCAGCAGCCAAGGCCCGGGACAGAACGAAAAACTGTTTTTT	CASSQGPGQNEKLFF
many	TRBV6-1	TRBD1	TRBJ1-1	TGTGCCAGCAGGAGTCGAAACAGGGGGGCAAACACTGAAGCTTTCTTT	CASRSRNRGANTEAFF
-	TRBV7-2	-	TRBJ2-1	TGTGCCAGCAGCTTACCTGTGGGCGGGGCGGAATTATACAATGAGCAGTTCTTC	CASSLPVGGAELYNEQFF
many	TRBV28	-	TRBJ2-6	TGTGCCAGCAAGGGCAGGCCATACTCTGGGGCCAACGTCCTGACTTTC	CASKGRPYSGANVLTF
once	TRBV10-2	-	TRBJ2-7	TGCGCCAGCAGTGATCCTTATCCATTTCATTCTTCCTACGAGCAGTACTTC	CASSDPYPFHSSYEQYF
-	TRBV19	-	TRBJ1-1	TGTGCCAGTAGTATAAAGGTGAACACTGAAGCTTTCTTT	CASSIKVNTEAFF
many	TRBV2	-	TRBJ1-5	TGTGCCAGCAGCCCCCGCGTGGGCCAGCCCCAGCATTTT	CASSPRVGQPQHF
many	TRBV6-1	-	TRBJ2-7	TGTGCCAGCCGGGACGGAGACTACGAGCAGTACTTC	CASRDGDYEQYF
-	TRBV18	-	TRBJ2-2	TGTGCCAGCTCTATCACCGGGACCTTCAACACCGGGGAGCTGTTTTTT	CASSITGTFNTGELFF
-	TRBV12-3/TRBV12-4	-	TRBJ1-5	TGTGCCAGCAGTTTTTCAGCGCAGCCCCAGCATTTT	CASSFSAQPQHF
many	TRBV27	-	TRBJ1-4	TGTGCCAGCAGTTTATCGTCCCGGGGGTGGGAAAAACTGTTTTTT	CASSLSSRGWEKLFF
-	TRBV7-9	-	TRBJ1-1	TGTGCCAGCAGCCACCCCCGGGCGTGGAGCACTGAAGCTTTCTTT	CASSHPRAWSTEAFF
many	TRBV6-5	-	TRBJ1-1	TGTGCCAGCAGTTACCGAAGGGGGAACACTGAAGCTTTCTTT	CASSYRRGNTEAFF
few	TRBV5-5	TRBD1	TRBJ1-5	TGTGCCAGCAGCTTCCAAGACAGGGGGCAGCCCCAGCATTTT	CASSFQDRGQPQHF
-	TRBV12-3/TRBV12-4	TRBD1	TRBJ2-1	TGTGCCAGCAGTTATCCCAGGGGGAGTGAGCAGTTCTTC	CASSYPRGSEQFF
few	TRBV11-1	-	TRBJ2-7	TGTGCCAGCAGCGTACCGGGTCACGGGTCCCACGAGCAGTACTTC	CASSVPGHGSHEQYF
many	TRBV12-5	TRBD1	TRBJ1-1	TGTGCTAGTGGAACCGGGACAGGGATCGCTTTCTTT	CASGTGTGIAFF
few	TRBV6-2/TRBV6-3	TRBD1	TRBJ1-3	TGTGCCAGCAGTCGGACAGGGTTAGGGAACACCATATATTTT	CASSRTGLGNTIYF
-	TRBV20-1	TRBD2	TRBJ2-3	TGCAGTGCCCATGGGACTAGCGGGAAAACAGATACGCAGTATTTT	CSAHGTSGKTDTQYF
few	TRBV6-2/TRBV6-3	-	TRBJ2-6	TGTGCCAGCAGTTACTCCCACTCTGGGGCCAACGTCCTGACTTTC	CASSYSHSGANVLTF
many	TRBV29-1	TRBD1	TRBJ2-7	TGCAGCGTTGTAGGACAGGGGGTCGAGCAGTACTTC	CSVVGQGVEQYF
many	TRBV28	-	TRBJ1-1	TGTGCCAGCAGTTTCGGACTTAGCACTGAAGCTTTCTTT	CASSFGLSTEAFF
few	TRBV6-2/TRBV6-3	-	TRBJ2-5	TGTGCCAGCAGCACAACAGGAGAGACCCAGTACTTC	CASSTTGETQYF
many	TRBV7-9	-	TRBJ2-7	TGTGCCAGCAGCGACCAGACGGTCGAGCAGTACTTC	CASSDQTVEQYF
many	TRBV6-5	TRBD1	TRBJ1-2	TGTGCCAGCAGTTACTCCGGACAGGGGGACTATGGCTACACCTTC	CASSYSGQGDYGYTF
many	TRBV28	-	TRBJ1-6	TGTGCCAGCAGCCCCCTCACCTCAGTCTACTACTCACCCCTCCACTTT	CASSPLTSVYYSPLHF
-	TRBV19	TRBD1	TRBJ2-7	TGTGCCAGTAGTACCAGGGACAGAATTTACTTC	CASSTRDRIYF
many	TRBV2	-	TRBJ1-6	TGTGCCAGCAGTGAAAGGCAGGGTCTACGATCACCCCTCCACTTT	CASSERQGLRSPLHF
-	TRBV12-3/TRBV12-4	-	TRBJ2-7	TGTGCCAGCAGCACCTCGGCGGAGCAGTACTTC	CASSTSAEQYF